These T cell receptor beta chains were read from a single sample in a study of shared clonotypes between healthy human individuals. This table comes from immunoSEQ multiplex PCR, and its TCRdb copy is limited to in-frame clones, with some not included. The table has about 230,000 clones, approximately 65% seen once. Sequencing was carried out using memory CD4+ T cells sorted from blood. The receptors originated from a man between 25 and 39 years old in good health. Each CDR3 is given with its conserved first and last residue. D genes are given only for firm matches. Size values are once, few and many counts, or a class for expanded clones, and some rows have none.

D gene: NA
clone size: NA
V gene: TRBV6-1
J gene: TRBJ1-5
CDR3 protein: CASSEIRWQPQHF
CDR3 DNA: TGTGCCAGCAGTGAAATACGATGGCAGCCCCAGCATTTT

D gene: NA
clone size: few
V gene: TRBV7-2
J gene: TRBJ2-1
CDR3 protein: CASRRRTDLGEQFF
CDR3 DNA: TGTGCCAGCAGACGGAGGACCGATTTGGGTGAGCAGTTCTTC

D gene: NA
clone size: NA
V gene: TRBV6-5
J gene: TRBJ2-2
CDR3 protein: CARTGLGSTGELFF
CDR3 DNA: TGTGCCAGGACGGGTCTTGGCAGCACCGGGGAGCTGTTTTTT

D gene: NA
clone size: NA
V gene: TRBV7-6
J gene: TRBJ2-3
CDR3 protein: CASSPRVTDTQYF
CDR3 DNA: TGTGCCAGCAGTCCCAGGGTTACAGATACGCAGTATTTT

D gene: NA
clone size: NA
V gene: TRBV2
J gene: TRBJ2-2
CDR3 protein: CASGDRVRYTGELFF
CDR3 DNA: TGTGCCAGTGGGGACCGGGTTCGGTACACCGGGGAGCTGTTTTTT

D gene: NA
clone size: NA
V gene: TRBV18
J gene: TRBJ1-2
CDR3 protein: CASSLGGADYGYTF
CDR3 DNA: TGTGCCAGCTCATTGGGGGGCGCGGACTATGGCTACACCTTC

D gene: NA
clone size: NA
V gene: TRBV19
J gene: TRBJ1-3
CDR3 protein: CASIPGAGNTIYF
CDR3 DNA: TGTGCCAGTATACCCGGAGCTGGAAACACCATATATTTT

D gene: NA
clone size: NA
V gene: TRBV5-1
J gene: TRBJ2-7
CDR3 protein: CASSLGPAGSYEQYF
CDR3 DNA: TGCGCCAGCAGCTTGGGACCCGCCGGTTCCTACGAGCAGTACTTC

D gene: NA
clone size: NA
V gene: TRBV5-6
J gene: TRBJ2-2
CDR3 protein: CASSLAGHISGGNTGELFF
CDR3 DNA: TGTGCCAGCAGCTTGGCGGGACACATAAGTGGGGGGAACACCGGGGAGCTGTTTTTT

D gene: TRBD2
clone size: few
V gene: TRBV19
J gene: TRBJ2-7
CDR3 protein: CASSTISSGSHSEQYF
CDR3 DNA: TGTGCCAGTAGTACGATCTCTAGCGGTAGTCACTCGGAGCAGTACTTC

D gene: NA
clone size: NA
V gene: TRBV5-6
J gene: TRBJ2-1
CDR3 protein: CASRYGRSYNEQFF
CDR3 DNA: TGTGCCAGCAGGTACGGACGATCCTACAATGAGCAGTTCTTC

D gene: TRBD2
clone size: NA
V gene: TRBV5-4
J gene: TRBJ2-2
CDR3 protein: CASSLAAGGPGELFF
CDR3 DNA: TGTGCCAGCAGCTTGGCAGCGGGAGGGCCCGGGGAGCTGTTTTTT

D gene: NA
clone size: few
V gene: TRBV7-2
J gene: TRBJ1-1
CDR3 protein: CASSLVPNTEAFF
CDR3 DNA: TGTGCCAGCAGCTTAGTCCCGAACACTGAAGCTTTCTTT

D gene: NA
clone size: NA
V gene: TRBV4-3
J gene: TRBJ2-3
CDR3 protein: CASSQDLRTDTQYF
CDR3 DNA: TGCGCCAGCAGCCAAGATCTTCGCACAGATACGCAGTATTTT

D gene: NA
clone size: few
V gene: TRBV6-5
J gene: TRBJ1-2
CDR3 protein: CASRRAGLNYGYTF
CDR3 DNA: TGTGCCAGCAGGCGGGCAGGGTTAAACTATGGCTACACCTTC

D gene: NA
clone size: NA
V gene: TRBV25-1
J gene: TRBJ1-5
CDR3 protein: CASSGSRDNQPQHF
CDR3 DNA: TGTGCCAGCAGTGGGAGTAGAGACAATCAGCCCCAGCATTTT

D gene: TRBD2
clone size: few
V gene: TRBV27
J gene: TRBJ2-2
CDR3 protein: CASSPGTRLAGELFF
CDR3 DNA: TGTGCCAGCAGTCCAGGGACTAGACTGGCCGGGGAGCTGTTTTTT

D gene: NA
clone size: NA
V gene: TRBV7-2
J gene: TRBJ2-3
CDR3 protein: CASIKTPGGITDTQYF
CDR3 DNA: TGTGCCAGCATCAAAACCCCCGGAGGAATCACAGATACGCAGTATTTT

D gene: TRBD1
clone size: NA
V gene: TRBV25-1
J gene: TRBJ2-3
CDR3 protein: CASSPTRGQATTDTQYF
CDR3 DNA: TGTGCCAGCAGCCCGACCCGGGGACAGGCAACCACAGATACGCAGTATTTT

D gene: TRBD2
clone size: few
V gene: TRBV30
J gene: TRBJ2-1
CDR3 protein: CAWRRLAGGSSYNEQFF
CDR3 DNA: TGTGCCTGGCGGAGACTAGCGGGAGGGAGCTCCTACAATGAGCAGTTCTTC

D gene: NA
clone size: NA
V gene: TRBV10-3
J gene: TRBJ1-5
CDR3 protein: CAISSRDTQPQHF
CDR3 DNA: TGTGCCATCAGTAGCAGGGATACGCAGCCCCAGCATTTT

D gene: NA
clone size: NA
V gene: TRBV7-6
J gene: TRBJ2-1
CDR3 protein: CASSLAAGQYNEQFF
CDR3 DNA: TGTGCCAGCAGCTTAGCTGCGGGACAATACAATGAGCAGTTCTTC

D gene: TRBD2
clone size: NA
V gene: TRBV10-1
J gene: TRBJ2-1
CDR3 protein: CASSESLDRTRAGYSYNEQFF
CDR3 DNA: TGCGCCAGCAGTGAGTCCCTGGATCGCACACGAGCGGGGTATTCCTACAATGAGCAGTTCTTC

D gene: NA
clone size: NA
V gene: TRBV6-5
J gene: TRBJ2-3
CDR3 protein: CASREAGPDTQYF
CDR3 DNA: TGTGCCAGCAGAGAGGCTGGACCAGATACGCAGTATTTT

D gene: TRBD2
clone size: NA
V gene: TRBV5-4
J gene: TRBJ2-5
CDR3 protein: CASTRDSGRETQYF
CDR3 DNA: TGTGCCAGCACCCGGGATAGCGGGAGGGAGACCCAGTACTTC

D gene: NA
clone size: NA
V gene: TRBV5-1
J gene: TRBJ2-7
CDR3 protein: CASSLMVSQNEQYF
CDR3 DNA: TGCGCCAGCAGCTTGATGGTTTCCCAGAACGAGCAGTACTTC

D gene: NA
clone size: NA
V gene: TRBV7-3
J gene: TRBJ2-3
CDR3 protein: CASSLSWGNADTQYF
CDR3 DNA: TGTGCCAGCAGCTTATCTTGGGGGAATGCAGATACGCAGTATTTT

D gene: TRBD2
clone size: NA
V gene: TRBV5-5
J gene: TRBJ2-7
CDR3 protein: CASSGIAGSSYEQYF
CDR3 DNA: TGTGCCAGCAGCGGAATAGCGGGGAGCTCCTACGAGCAGTACTTC

D gene: TRBD1
clone size: NA
V gene: TRBV28
J gene: TRBJ1-5
CDR3 protein: CASSGQGWQPQHF
CDR3 DNA: TGTGCCAGCAGTGGACAGGGTTGGCAGCCCCAGCATTTT

D gene: NA
clone size: NA
V gene: TRBV18
J gene: TRBJ1-2
CDR3 protein: CASSSGTVYGYTF
CDR3 DNA: TGTGCCAGCTCGTCAGGGACCGTCTATGGCTACACCTTC

D gene: TRBD2
clone size: NA
V gene: TRBV6-6
J gene: TRBJ2-7
CDR3 protein: CASSPGLESHEQYF
CDR3 DNA: TGTGCCAGCAGCCCGGGACTAGAGAGCCACGAGCAGTACTTC

D gene: NA
clone size: NA
V gene: TRBV11-2
J gene: TRBJ2-7
CDR3 protein: CASSLGSAGWAF
CDR3 DNA: TGTGCCAGCAGCTTAGGTTCGGCAGGGTGGGCTTTC

D gene: TRBD2
clone size: NA
V gene: TRBV2
J gene: TRBJ2-1
CDR3 protein: CAIPASGTGPYNEQFF
CDR3 DNA: TGTGCCATCCCCGCCAGCGGGACCGGGCCCTACAATGAGCAGTTCTTC

D gene: NA
clone size: NA
V gene: TRBV11-2
J gene: TRBJ2-5
CDR3 protein: CASSSTREETQYF
CDR3 DNA: TGTGCCAGCAGCTCGACTAGAGAAGAGACCCAGTACTTC

D gene: NA
clone size: NA
V gene: TRBV25-1
J gene: TRBJ1-2
CDR3 protein: CASSESGPSNYGYTF
CDR3 DNA: TGTGCCAGCAGTGAATCAGGACCAAGTAACTATGGCTACACCTTC

D gene: NA
clone size: NA
V gene: TRBV2
J gene: TRBJ2-1
CDR3 protein: CASSEASAVNEQFF
CDR3 DNA: TGTGCCAGCAGTGAAGCGTCGGCGGTCAATGAGCAGTTCTTC

D gene: TRBD1
clone size: once
V gene: TRBV27
J gene: TRBJ1-1
CDR3 protein: CASSFLAVGTEHNTEAFF
CDR3 DNA: TGTGCCAGCAGTTTTTTAGCGGTTGGGACAGAACATAACACTGAAGCTTTCTTT

D gene: NA
clone size: NA
V gene: TRBV12-5
J gene: TRBJ2-1
CDR3 protein: CASGLVLGVGDDEQFF
CDR3 DNA: TGTGCTAGTGGTTTGGTGCTAGGAGTCGGTGATGATGAGCAGTTCTTC

D gene: NA
clone size: NA
V gene: TRBV7-2
J gene: TRBJ1-2
CDR3 protein: CASSIGLGGYTF
CDR3 DNA: TGTGCCAGCAGCATCGGACTGGGAGGCTACACCTTC

D gene: NA
clone size: few
V gene: TRBV2
J gene: TRBJ1-1
CDR3 protein: CASSEALNTEAFF
CDR3 DNA: TGTGCCAGCAGTGAAGCACTGAACACTGAAGCTTTCTTT

D gene: TRBD1
clone size: NA
V gene: TRBV4-3
J gene: TRBJ1-5
CDR3 protein: CASSPGQGNQPQHF
CDR3 DNA: TGCGCCAGCAGCCCTGGACAGGGCAATCAGCCCCAGCATTTT

D gene: TRBD1
clone size: once
V gene: TRBV28
J gene: TRBJ1-3
CDR3 protein: CASSLDRRGRFGNTIYF
CDR3 DNA: TGTGCCAGCAGTTTGGACCGAAGGGGGCGTTTTGGAAACACCATATATTTT

D gene: TRBD1
clone size: few
V gene: TRBV7-9
J gene: TRBJ1-5
CDR3 protein: CASSGTGENQPQHF
CDR3 DNA: TGTGCCAGCAGTGGGACAGGGGAAAATCAGCCCCAGCATTTT

D gene: NA
clone size: NA
V gene: TRBV30
J gene: TRBJ1-2
CDR3 protein: CAWSVPAEVRGGYTF
CDR3 DNA: TGTGCCTGGAGTGTACCGGCTGAAGTGCGCGGTGGCTACACCTTC

D gene: NA
clone size: NA
V gene: TRBV7-6
J gene: TRBJ2-3
CDR3 protein: CASSLGQGSWSDTQYF
CDR3 DNA: TGTGCCAGCAGCTTAGGGCAGGGTTCTTGGTCAGATACGCAGTATTTT

D gene: NA
clone size: NA
V gene: TRBV2
J gene: TRBJ2-3
CDR3 protein: CASSGWQGRDTQYF
CDR3 DNA: TGTGCCAGCAGTGGTTGGCAGGGGAGGGATACGCAGTATTTT

D gene: NA
clone size: NA
V gene: TRBV7-2
J gene: TRBJ2-1
CDR3 protein: CASSLDGGGEQFF
CDR3 DNA: TGTGCCAGCAGCTTAGATGGAGGAGGTGAGCAGTTCTTC

D gene: NA
clone size: NA
V gene: TRBV21-1
J gene: TRBJ2-7
CDR3 protein: CASSIRTGPSPTEQYF
CDR3 DNA: TGTGCCAGCAGCATTAGGACCGGACCGTCGCCAACGGAGCAGTACTTC

D gene: NA
clone size: NA
V gene: TRBV7-6
J gene: TRBJ2-2
CDR3 protein: CASSQTATGTGELFF
CDR3 DNA: TGTGCCAGCAGCCAGACAGCCACAGGGACCGGGGAGCTGTTTTTT

D gene: TRBD2
clone size: NA
V gene: TRBV2
J gene: TRBJ2-1
CDR3 protein: CASTGTSGSHEQFF
CDR3 DNA: TGTGCCAGCACGGGGACTAGCGGGAGCCATGAGCAGTTCTTC

D gene: TRBD2
clone size: NA
V gene: TRBV9
J gene: TRBJ2-2
CDR3 protein: CASSVEGASGKFRDGELFF
CDR3 DNA: TGTGCCAGCAGCGTAGAAGGTGCTAGCGGGAAATTTAGGGACGGGGAGCTGTTTTTT

D gene: NA
clone size: NA
V gene: TRBV29-1
J gene: TRBJ2-1
CDR3 protein: CSVENPLGRGKVNEQFF
CDR3 DNA: TGCAGCGTTGAAAATCCCCTGGGAAGGGGGAAGGTCAATGAGCAGTTCTTC

D gene: NA
clone size: NA
V gene: TRBV28
J gene: TRBJ2-3
CDR3 protein: CASSLGLTQYF
CDR3 DNA: TGTGCCAGCAGTCTGGGACTTACGCAGTATTTT

D gene: NA
clone size: NA
V gene: TRBV13
J gene: TRBJ2-5
CDR3 protein: CASSEGAAGQETQYF
CDR3 DNA: TGTGCCAGCAGCGAAGGGGCGGCGGGCCAAGAGACCCAGTACTTC

D gene: NA
clone size: NA
V gene: TRBV6-5
J gene: TRBJ2-7
CDR3 protein: CASSYSGGSSYEQYF
CDR3 DNA: TGTGCCAGCAGTTACTCCGGGGGAAGCTCCTACGAGCAGTACTTC

D gene: TRBD1
clone size: NA
V gene: TRBV15
J gene: TRBJ1-1
CDR3 protein: CATSRDGRTGGAFF
CDR3 DNA: TGTGCCACCAGCAGAGATGGGCGGACAGGAGGAGCTTTCTTT

D gene: NA
clone size: few
V gene: TRBV14
J gene: TRBJ2-3
CDR3 protein: CASSPIVAGRTDTQYF
CDR3 DNA: TGTGCCAGCAGCCCTATAGTTGCGGGAAGGACAGATACGCAGTATTTT

D gene: TRBD1
clone size: NA
V gene: TRBV9
J gene: TRBJ2-5
CDR3 protein: CASSVARQGALETQYF
CDR3 DNA: TGTGCCAGCAGCGTAGCCCGACAGGGGGCATTGGAGACCCAGTACTTC

D gene: NA
clone size: NA
V gene: TRBV4-3
J gene: TRBJ2-3
CDR3 protein: CASSPQGEFGFTDTQYF
CDR3 DNA: TGCGCCAGCAGCCCTCAAGGGGAATTTGGGTTCACAGATACGCAGTATTTT

D gene: NA
clone size: NA
V gene: TRBV19
J gene: TRBJ1-1
CDR3 protein: CASTQSGPQQGEAFF
CDR3 DNA: TGTGCCAGTACCCAATCGGGGCCCCAGCAAGGGGAAGCTTTCTTT